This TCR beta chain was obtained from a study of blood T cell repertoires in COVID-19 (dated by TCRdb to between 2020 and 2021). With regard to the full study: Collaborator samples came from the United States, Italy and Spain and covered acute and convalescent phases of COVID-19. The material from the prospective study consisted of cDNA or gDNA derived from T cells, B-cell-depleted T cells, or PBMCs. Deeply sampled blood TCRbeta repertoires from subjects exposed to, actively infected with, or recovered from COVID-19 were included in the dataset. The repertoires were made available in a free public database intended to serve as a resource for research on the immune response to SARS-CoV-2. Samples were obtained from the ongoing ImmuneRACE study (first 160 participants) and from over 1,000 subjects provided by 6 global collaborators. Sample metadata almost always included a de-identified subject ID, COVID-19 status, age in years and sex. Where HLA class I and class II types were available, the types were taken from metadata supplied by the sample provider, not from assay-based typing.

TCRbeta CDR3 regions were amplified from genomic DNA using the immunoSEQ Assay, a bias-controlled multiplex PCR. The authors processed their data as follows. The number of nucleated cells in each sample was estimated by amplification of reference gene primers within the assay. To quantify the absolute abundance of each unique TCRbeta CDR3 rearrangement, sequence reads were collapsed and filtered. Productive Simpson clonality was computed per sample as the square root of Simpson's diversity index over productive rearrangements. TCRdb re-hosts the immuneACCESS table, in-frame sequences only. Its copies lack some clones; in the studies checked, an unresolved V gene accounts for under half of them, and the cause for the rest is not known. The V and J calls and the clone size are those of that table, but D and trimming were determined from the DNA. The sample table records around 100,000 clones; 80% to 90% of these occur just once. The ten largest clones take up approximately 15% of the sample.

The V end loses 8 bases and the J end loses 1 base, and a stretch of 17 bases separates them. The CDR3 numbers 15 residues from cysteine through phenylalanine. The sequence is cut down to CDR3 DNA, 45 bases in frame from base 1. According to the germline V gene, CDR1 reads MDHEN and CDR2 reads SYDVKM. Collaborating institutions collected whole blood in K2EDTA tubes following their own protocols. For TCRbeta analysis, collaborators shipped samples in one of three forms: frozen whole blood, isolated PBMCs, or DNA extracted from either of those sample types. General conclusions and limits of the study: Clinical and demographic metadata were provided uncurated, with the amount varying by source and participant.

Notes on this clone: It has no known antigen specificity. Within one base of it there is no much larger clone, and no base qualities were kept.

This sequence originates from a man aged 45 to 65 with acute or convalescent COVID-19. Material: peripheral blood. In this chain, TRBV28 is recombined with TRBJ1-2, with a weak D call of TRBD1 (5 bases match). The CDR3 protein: CASSPRGRFNYGYTF. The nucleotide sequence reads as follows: TGTGCCAGCTCCCCTCGGGGGAGATTTAACTATGGCTACACCTTC.